The clone carrying this T cell receptor (beta chain) was observed once. The antigen remains unidentified. This CDR3 has 16 amino acids. The data were taken from a study of shared clonotypes between healthy human individuals. At the level of the study: The donor pool was made up of two women and a few men aged 18 to 49. Study-wide points: Genetic and exposure-history diversity was limited by the few donors. Sampling covered blood only; tissue repertoires likely differ.

Profiling relied on immunoSEQ multiplex PCR, and the TCRdb table lists in-frame clones only, not all of them. The sample contains approximately 740,000 clones, over 65% of which appear only once. Every donor was a Caucasian adult from Nashville, Tennessee. The chain combines TRBV21-1 with TRBJ2-3; TRBD2, the D gene given by the table, was not confirmed from the DNA. TRBV21-1 is reported as a pseudogene. This receptor was identified in a woman aged 25-40 years in good health. The sequencing sample was made of memory CD4+ T cells sorted from blood. Subset meaning: CD45RA-negative fraction. This CDR3 is CASSKGLAGVKDTQYF. The CDR3, as DNA: TGTGCCAGCAGCAAGGGACTAGCGGGAGTGAAAGATACGCAGTATTTT.